This T cell receptor (beta chain) was profiled in a study of human T cells and chemical hapten exposure. TCRdb re-called the RACE reads with MiXCR, one entry per CDR3 protein. Of some 39,000 distinct CDR3 sequences detected, 7.6% appear once; the ten largest clones hold 1% to 1.5%. The sample's time point: pre-sensitization, week 0. The treatment is: therapeutic diphenylcyclopropenone sensitization with weekly scalp DPC. Those who donated were patients with alopecia, 18 to 70 years of age, and suitable for DPC. CDR1 and CDR2 (germline): SEHNR, FQNEAQ (reference sequence). Trimming at V came to 1 base and at J to 6 bases, leaving 3 bases not matched to a gene. The CDR3 consists of 13 residues.

This rearrangement joins TRBV7-9 to TRBJ2-7; 7 bases line up with TRBD2. The sequence derives from a woman aged 45-60 years with alopecia areata. Some clones in this sample may be carry-over from other donors' samples. Sequences were derived from whole blood, sampled in connection with sensitization to the hapten diphenylcyclopropenone (DPC). In DNA, the CDR3 is TGTGCCAGCAGCTTAGGCCCGGGGGGCGAGCAGTACTTC. Amino acids: CASSLGPGGEQYF.